The sequence of this T cell receptor beta chain was determined in a study of blood T cell repertoires in COVID-19. Whole-study context: Samples came from the United States, Italy and Spain, spanning acute and convalescent COVID-19. The cDNA or gDNA used as material had been derived from T cells, B-cell-depleted T cells, or PBMCs.

Seattle's enrolled individuals joined amid active infection and were then monitored longitudinally. Study processing details: Amplification of reference gene primers was used by the study to estimate nucleated cell counts. Only in-frame clones appear in the TCRdb table, and some are missing; sequencing was by immunoSEQ multiplex PCR. The V and J calls and the clone size are those of that table, but D and trimming were determined from the DNA. The profile shows about 250,000 clones, 86% of them singletons. V shed 6 bases, J shed 4 bases, and the junction held 7 bases outside the gene matches. The CDR3 extends over 15 amino acids. From germline, CDR1 is LNHDA and CDR2 SQIVND (reference sequence).

The sequence was obtained from a woman of 80 years or more with COVID-19, enrolled during active disease. Material for sequencing was peripheral blood. The rearrangement links TRBV19 to TRBJ1-5; 9 bases match TRBD1. The CDR3 sequence is CASRPSGQGNQPQHF. The CDR3 DNA reads as TGTGCCAGTAGGCCATCGGGACAGGGAAATCAGCCCCAGCATTTT.